This TCR beta chain was sequenced during a study of shared clonotypes between healthy human individuals. Study in general: Three plates were used per donor for CD4 naive, three for CD4 memory, two for CD8 naive and one for CD8 memory.

Whole-study results and caveats: Only a few donors were included, so the genetic and exposure-history diversity represented was limited.

Using immunoSEQ multiplex PCR, the repertoire was profiled, and TCRdb retains in-frame clones only, with some absent. In the table there are some 2.1 million clones, roughly 96% of which are singletons. Trimming pared 5 bases from V and 7 bases from J, leaving 12 bases between. The germline V gene encodes CDR1 LNHDA and CDR2 SQIVND (reference sequence). The CDR3 contains 13 residues. As to this clone: Its antigen is still unknown.

The source material was naive CD4+ T cells sorted from blood. Subset of the sample: CD45RA+ positively selected. This clonotype originated in a man younger than 35 in good health. This chain joins TRBV19 and TRBJ2-4; perhaps TRBD2 as D (6 bases). The CDR3, as DNA: TGTGCCAGTAGTCCGACTAGTAGGAACATTCAGTACTTC. It encodes CASSPTSRNIQYF.